This T cell receptor (beta chain) was obtained from a study of blood T cells in healthy people across ages. Per individual sample, total RNA of at least 5 micrograms was extracted. Overall study findings and caveats: Among T cells, TCR beta diversity per million cells dropped roughly linearly as age rose. Estimates based on one million T cells were treated as lower bounds. Expanded clonotype changes were possibly confounded by unknown donor CMV status.

Concerning this clonotype itself: Antigen: not known.

This CDR3 comprises 14 residues. Trimming pared 1 base from V and 4 bases from J, leaving 9 bases between. Per the germline V gene, CDR1 is SGHNT and CDR2 is YENEEA. A sample-barcoded 5' primer and a J-beta primer mix were used in a second PCR of roughly 7 to 12 cycles. TCRdb re-derived calls from the 5' RACE reads in MiXCR, one entry per CDR3 protein. The sample carries more than 1.4 million distinct CDR3 sequences, approximately 40% recorded once. Material: blood. The rearrangement uses TRBV11-3 and TRBJ2-3; D gene uncertain. The source of this sequence is a woman under 30 in good health. CDR3 DNA sequence: TGTGCCAGCAGCTTAGGAGGCCCATCAGATACGCAGTATTTT. Translation: CASSLGGPSDTQYF.